A single sample is the source of the 30 T cell receptor beta chains below, sequenced in a study of beta chain features in type 1 diabetes. Study results and limitations: Type 1 diabetes patients had TCRB CDR3s that were shorter (moderately but significantly so) in all four CD4+ subsets.

The isolated RNA, all of it, was reverse transcribed, so expressed TCRB transcripts were what got sequenced. Profiling relied on immunoSEQ multiplex PCR, and the TCRdb table lists in-frame clones only, not all of them. Of under 200,000 clones listed, 8% to 8.5% were seen once; the top ten hold 0.45% to 0.55%. Their antigens remain unidentified. Sequenced sample: central memory CD4+ T cells from blood. All receptors derive from a woman between 18 and 30 years old with type 1 diabetes.

This clone was observed many times. V usage is TRBV11-2 and J usage is TRBJ2-7; 8 bases line up with TRBD1. The CDR3 has 13 amino acids. V lost 3 bases and J lost 5; bases outside the gene matches: 3. Germline loops: CDR1 SGHAT, CDR2 FQNNGV. CDR3 region: CASSFDRGNEQYF. The CDR3, as DNA: TGTGCCAGCAGCTTCGACAGGGGCAACGAGCAGTACTTC. Full variable domain (missing parts from reference TRBV11-2 and TRBJ2-7): EAGVAQSPRYKIIEKRQSVAFWCNPISGHATLYWYQQILGQGPKLLIQFQNNGVVDDSQLPKDRFSAERLKGVDSTLKIQPAKLEDSAVYLCASSFDRGNEQYFGPGTRLTVT.

The CDR3 DNA reads TGTGCCAGCAGTTTGGGGGACAGGTCAGCTTTCTTT. It is translated as CASSLGDRSAFF. This chain uses TRBV28 with TRBJ1-1, with TRBD1 identical over 8 bases. CDR3 length equals 12 residues. Germline lookup yields CDR1 MDHEN and CDR2 SYDVKM. The ends lost 3 bases at V and 10 bases at J; junction bases unmatched: 4.

This clone was picked up a small number of times. This chain connects TRBV29-1 to TRBJ1-2, with 7 bases that match TRBD1. The germline V gene has CDR1 SQVTM and CDR2 ANQGSEA. Trimming removed 7 bases from V and 7 bases from J; junction bases left unmatched: 12. The CDR3 is made up of 13 amino acids. Written as DNA, the CDR3 is TGCAGCGCCGGGACAGCCATTAGCAGTGGCTACACCTTC. It codes for CSAGTAISSGYTF. Together with reference TRBV29-1 and TRBJ1-2, the CDR3 gives the full variable domain: SAVISQKPSRDICQRGTSLTIQCQVDSQVTMMFWYRQQPGQSLTLIATANQGSEATYESGFVIDKFPISRPNLTFSTLTVSNMSPEDSSIYLCSAGTAISSGYTFGSGTRLTVV.

This clone was counted a few times. This chain connects TRBV14 to TRBJ2-3; 8 nucleotides align to TRBD1. The CDR3 totals 15 residues. Looked up from germline, CDR1 is SGHDN and CDR2 is FVKESK. The J segment lost 4 bases and the V segment lost 5 bases, leaving 8 bases of the junction unmatched. CDR3 region: CASSYGQGFPDTQYF. The CDR3 bases are TGTGCCAGCAGCTACGGACAGGGTTTCCCAGATACGCAGTATTTT.

A few counts support this clone. This chain links TRBV30 with TRBJ2-1; TRBD2 aligns across 12 bases. Germline-derived CDR1 and CDR2 are GTSNPN and SVGIG (reference sequence). The CDR3 runs to 15 residues. Losses at the gene ends were 5 bases for V and 8 bases for J; bases not matched to a gene: 10. The CDR3 nucleotides read TGTGCCTGGGATAAACTAGCGGGAGGACGCGATGAGCAGTTCTTC. Protein product: CAWDKLAGGRDEQFF.

This chain uses TRBV9 with TRBJ2-3; no definite D call. V lost 0 bases, J lost 2 bases, and 7 bases lay in between. Germline V gene lookup returns CDR1 SGDLS and CDR2 YYNGEE. The CDR3 sequence is 14 residues long. The CDR3 here is CASSVASYTDTQYF. Here the CDR3 DNA reads TGTGCCAGCAGCGTAGCGTCTTACACAGATACGCAGTATTTT.

The sample holds a few counts of this clone. This chain joins TRBV7-2 and TRBJ2-3, with 13 bases aligning to TRBD2. J was trimmed by 7 bases and V by 5 bases; bases with no gene match: 6. Germline loops: CDR1 SGHTA, CDR2 FQGNSA. The CDR3 covers 15 residues. CDR3 protein: CASSPGTSGINTQYF. The CDR3 nucleotides are TGTGCCAGCAGCCCCGGGACTAGCGGGATCAATACGCAGTATTTT.

This clone has only a few counts. J is TRBJ2-1 and V is TRBV5-1; the D is unclear. Trimming removed 1 base at V and 7 bases at J, with 6 bases between. CDR1 and CDR2 (germline): SGHRS, YFSETQ. The length of the CDR3 is 12 residues. The CDR3 DNA reads TGCGCCAGCAGCTTGTTCACTAATGAGCAGTTCTTC. Amino acid sequence: CASSLFTNEQFF.

The chain is built from TRBV6-1 and TRBJ1-2; maybe TRBD1 (5 bases). The CDR3 has 13 amino acids. Germline CDR1 and CDR2: MNHNS and SASEGT. The V end lost 3 bases, the J end lost 3 bases, and 8 bases lay between the germline ends. The CDR3 loop reads CASSEDTYYGYTF. As DNA, the CDR3 is TGTGCCAGCAGTGAGGACACATACTATGGCTACACCTTC.

The chain combines TRBV7-2 with TRBJ1-5, with 8 bases that match TRBD1. CDR1 SGHTA and CDR2 FQGNSA come from the germline V gene. The junction had 7 bases not matched to a gene; V was cut back by 2 bases and J by 7 bases. The CDR3 length is 15 residues. This CDR3 reads CASSLTPTGGQPQHF. The CDR3 DNA follows: TGTGCCAGCAGCTTAACCCCAACAGGGGGACAGCCCCAGCATTTT.

The chain links TRBV28 to TRBJ1-2; TRBD1 matches 8 bases. This CDR3 has 12 residues. Germline V gives CDR1 MDHEN, CDR2 SYDVKM. The trim removed 10 bases at V and 8 bases at J, leaving 9 bases unmatched. CDR3 nucleotides: TGTGCCACCCACAGGGGGGTTGAGGGCTACACCTTC. Its protein is CATHRGVEGYTF.

The genes are TRBV12-5 and TRBJ2-5; 8 bases align to TRBD1. The germline CDR1 and CDR2 sequences are LGHNT and FRNRAP. CDR3 length: 13 amino acids. The ends lost 1 base at V and 5 bases at J; junction bases unmatched: 0. The CDR3 sequence is CASGLGQGETQYF. The CDR3 DNA is TGTGCTAGTGGTTTGGGACAGGGGGAGACCCAGTACTTC.

This clone came up a few times. V gene TRBV20-1 combines with J gene TRBJ1-2, with unresolved D. Trimming stripped 5 bases from V and 3 bases from J, with 7 bases between. The CDR3 length is 11 residues. Per germline, CDR1 DFQATT and CDR2 SNEGSKA (reference sequence). The CDR3 nucleotides read TGCAGTGCTCACATCGACTATGGCTACACCTTC. It yields the protein CSAHIDYGYTF.

This clone was detected only a few times. The V call is TRBV7-2, the J call TRBJ1-1; D remains ambiguous. With 2 bases removed from V and 1 base from J, the gap between germline ends came to 5 bases. CDR1 and CDR2 from the germline V gene are SGHTA and FQGNSA. The CDR3 sequence is 13 residues long. The DNA for the CDR3 is TGTGCCAGCAGCTTACGGAGGAACACTGAAGCTTTCTTT. This gives the protein CASSLRRNTEAFF.

This clone was seen only a few times. The chain couples TRBV28 to TRBJ2-1, with 14 bases fitting TRBD2. This CDR3 has 13 amino acids. Looked up from germline, CDR1 is MDHEN and CDR2 is SYDVKM. Trimming at V came to 8 bases and at J to 7 bases, leaving 1 base not matched to a gene. Here the CDR3 reads CASGTSGSNEQFF. In nucleotides, the CDR3 is TGTGCCAGCGGGACTAGCGGGAGTAATGAGCAGTTCTTC. Filled out from reference TRBV28 and TRBJ2-1, the complete variable domain reads DVKVTQSSRYLVKRTGEKVFLECVQDMDHENMFWYRQDPGLGLRLIYFSYDVKMKEKGDIPEGYSVSREKKERFSLILESASTNQTSMYLCASGTSGSNEQFFGPGTRLTVL.

This chain links TRBV5-6 with TRBJ1-1; possible D gene TRBD1, 5 bases. V lost 3 bases and J 6 bases, leaving 12 bases between the germline ends. CDR3 length equals 13 residues. Germline CDR1 reads SGHDT; CDR2 reads YYEEEE. DNA for the CDR3: TGTGCCAGCAGCTATGGGGGGGTCTCTGAAGCTTTCTTT. Translated: CASSYGGVSEAFF.

This clone has just a few counts. CDR3 coding DNA: TGTGCCAGCAGCTTAGCAGGCTCGCGGGAGCAGTTCTTC. Translating it yields CASSLAGSREQFF. The chain uses TRBV7-8 and TRBJ2-1; no clear D gene. CDR3 length: 13 residues. Germline lookup yields CDR1 SGHVS and CDR2 FQNEAQ. The ends were cut back, 0 bases at V and 10 bases at J, with 10 bases in the middle.

The J gene is TRBJ1-5, the V gene TRBV6-5; a possible D gene is TRBD1 (6 bases). CDR1 and CDR2 from the germline V gene are MNHEY and SVGAGI. Trimming shortened V by 6 bases and J by 0 bases, and 12 bases separated the two germline ends. This CDR3 region has 15 residues. CDR3 DNA: TGTGCCAGCAGCCCCAGACAGGATAGCAATCAGCCCCAGCATTTT. This sequence encodes CASSPRQDSNQPQHF.

This clone occurred a few times. The chain recombines TRBV5-1 with TRBJ1-5, with TRBD1 matching 7 bases. The V gene's germline CDR1 is SGHRS and CDR2 YFSETQ. CDR3 length: 15 residues. The V and J ends lost 1 base and 4 bases, in that order; junction bases with no gene match: 5. CDR3 protein: CASSLQPGGNQPQHF. The CDR3 DNA reads TGCGCCAGCAGCTTGCAGCCAGGGGGGAATCAGCCCCAGCATTTT. Combining the CDR3 with reference TRBV5-1 and TRBJ1-5 gives the whole variable domain KAGVTQTPRYLIKTRGQQVTLSCSPISGHRSVSWYQQTPGQGLQFLFEYFSETQRNKGNFPGRFSGRQFSNSRSEMNVSTLELGDSALYLCASSLQPGGNQPQHFGDGTRLSIL.

The chain combines TRBV7-9 with TRBJ2-7, with D possibly being TRBD2 (6 bases). The CDR3 runs 16 residues. Trimming removed 3 bases at V and 2 bases at J, with 17 bases between. Germline V gene sequence: CDR1 SEHNR, CDR2 FQNEAQ (reference sequence). This CDR3 is CASSFGLGGAPYEQYF. The CDR3 DNA follows: TGTGCCAGCAGCTTTGGCTTGGGGGGTGCACCCTACGAGCAGTACTTC.

In this sample, this clone turned up a few times. V is TRBV14 and J is TRBJ1-1, with TRBD1 identical over 8 bases. Germline V gene sequence: CDR1 SGHDN, CDR2 FVKESK. The V gene end was trimmed by 2 bases and the J gene end by 2 bases; junction bases not matched to a gene: 4. This CDR3 has 15 amino acids. CDR3 sequence reads: CASSQRDRPNTEAFF. The CDR3 nucleotides are TGTGCCAGCAGCCAAAGGGACAGGCCCAACACTGAAGCTTTCTTT.

This clone was seen a few times. The chain links TRBV7-2 to TRBJ1-6; the match to TRBD1 covers 8 bases. CDR3 length: 18 residues. V shed 3 bases and J 9 bases; nucleotides not matched to a gene: 16. Germline values: CDR1 SGHTA, CDR2 FQGNSA. This CDR3 reads CASSFGSGTGTGSSPLHF. The CDR3 DNA reads TGTGCCAGCAGCTTCGGAAGTGGTACCGGGACAGGTTCTTCACCCCTCCACTTT.

There are many counts of this clone. The CDR3 DNA reads as TGTGCCAGTAGTATTGCCCGGGACGGGACAGGGTATGGCTACACCTTC. Protein sequence: CASSIARDGTGYGYTF. The chain has TRBV19 and TRBJ1-2; 9 bases line up with TRBD1. The J segment lost 5 bases and the V segment lost 3 bases, leaving 10 bases of the junction unmatched. The CDR3 contains 16 residues. The V gene's germline CDR1 is LNHDA and CDR2 SQIVND (reference sequence). The full variable domain, its missing parts supplied by reference TRBV19 and TRBJ1-2, is DGGITQSPKYLFRKEGQNVTLSCEQNLNHDAMYWYRQDPGQGLRLIYYSQIVNDFQKGDIAEGYSVSREKKESFPLTVTSAQKNPTAFYLCASSIARDGTGYGYTFGSGTRLTVV.

A few counts support this clone. V is TRBV11-2 and J is TRBJ2-1; 9 positions agree with TRBD2. The V and J ends lost 4 bases and 0 bases, in that order; junction bases with no gene match: 13. This CDR3 contains 19 residues. CDR1 is SGHAT, CDR2 FQNNGV, per germline. CDR3 DNA sequence: TGTGCCAGCAGCTCGCCCGGGACTAGCCGATTTAGCTCCTACAATGAGCAGTTCTTC. It codes for CASSSPGTSRFSSYNEQFF.

V and J are TRBV20-1 and TRBJ1-2; no clear D. The CDR3 is 10 residues long. V was clipped by 7 bases and J by 5 bases, with 8 bases between them. The germline CDR1 and CDR2 sequences are DFQATT and SNEGSKA (reference sequence). The CDR3 loop is CSVAAYGYTF. CDR3 bases: TGCAGTGTTGCAGCGTATGGCTACACCTTC.

In its sample, this clone was seen a few times. The V and J genes are TRBV6-1 and TRBJ2-3, with D uncertain. The germline V gene has CDR1 MNHNS and CDR2 SASEGT. The CDR3 has 14 residues. The V and J ends lost 2 bases and 6 bases respectively, with 12 bases between them. The CDR3 nucleotides are TGTGCCAGCAGTGAATTATTTCAGAGGGATACGCAGTATTTT. Its protein is CASSELFQRDTQYF.

In this sample, this clone turned up a few times. The chain uses TRBV19 and TRBJ2-3; TRBD2 agrees at 10 bases. The V segment lost 5 bases and the J segment 1 base; nucleotides outside the gene matches: 6. The CDR3 covers 16 residues. Germline assignment: CDR1 LNHDA and CDR2 SQIVND (reference sequence). The CDR3 loop reads CASSSNGLAGTDTQYF. CDR3 bases: TGTGCCAGTAGTTCAAACGGACTAGCGGGCACAGATACGCAGTATTTT.

At least ten counts were recorded for this clone. The chain recombines TRBV9 with TRBJ2-6; possible D gene TRBD2, 6 bases. The germline V and J ends were trimmed by 2 bases and 3 bases, with 12 bases remaining between them. Germline CDR1 is SGDLS and CDR2 is YYNGEE. This CDR3 is built from 16 residues. The CDR3 nucleotides are TGTGCCAGCAGCGTCGGGACGGGAGTTGGGGCCAACGTCCTGACTTTC. Translation gives CASSVGTGVGANVLTF.

The V and J genes are TRBV18 and TRBJ2-3, with unresolved D. The CDR3 consists of 15 residues. V was cut by 2 bases and J by 2 bases, with 11 bases left in between. Germline CDR1 KGHSH, CDR2 LQKENI. CDR3: CASSPSAGSTDTQYF. CDR3 bases: TGTGCCAGCTCACCATCCGCAGGATCCACAGATACGCAGTATTTT. Filled out from reference TRBV18 and TRBJ2-3, the complete variable domain reads NAGVMQNPRHLVRRRGQEARLRCSPMKGHSHVYWYRQLPEEGLKFMVYLQKENIIDESGMPKERFSAEFPKEGPSILRIQQVVRGDSAAYFCASSPSAGSTDTQYFGPGTRLTVL.

The sample holds a few counts of this clone. V and J are TRBV5-1 and TRBJ2-6; D might be TRBD2 (5 bases). CDR1 and CDR2 (germline): SGHRS, YFSETQ. The CDR3 sequence is 17 residues long. Between the trimmed V and J ends, which lost 2 bases and 2 bases, there was a span of 14 bases. In DNA, the CDR3 is TGCGCCAGCAGCTTTAGGGAGATTGGCGCTGGGGCCAACGTCCTGACTTTC. This translates into CASSFREIGAGANVLTF.